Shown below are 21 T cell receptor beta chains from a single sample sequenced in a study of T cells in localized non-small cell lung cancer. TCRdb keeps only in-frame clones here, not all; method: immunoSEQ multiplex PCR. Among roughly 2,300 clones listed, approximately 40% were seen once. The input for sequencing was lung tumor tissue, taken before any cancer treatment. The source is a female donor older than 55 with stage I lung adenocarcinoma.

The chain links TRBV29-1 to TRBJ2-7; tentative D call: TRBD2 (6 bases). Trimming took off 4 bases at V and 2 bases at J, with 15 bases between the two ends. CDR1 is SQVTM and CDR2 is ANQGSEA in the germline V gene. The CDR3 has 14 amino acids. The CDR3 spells CSVGGTFVTYEQYF. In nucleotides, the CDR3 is TGCAGCGTTGGAGGGACTTTCGTAACCTACGAGCAGTACTTC.

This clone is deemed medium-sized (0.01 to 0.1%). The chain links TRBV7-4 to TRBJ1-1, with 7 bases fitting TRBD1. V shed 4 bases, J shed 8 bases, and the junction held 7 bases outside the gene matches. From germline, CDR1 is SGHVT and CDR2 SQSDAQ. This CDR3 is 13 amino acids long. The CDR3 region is CASSSKDREEAFF. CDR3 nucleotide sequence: TGTGCCAGCAGCTCTAAAGACAGGGAAGAAGCTTTCTTT.

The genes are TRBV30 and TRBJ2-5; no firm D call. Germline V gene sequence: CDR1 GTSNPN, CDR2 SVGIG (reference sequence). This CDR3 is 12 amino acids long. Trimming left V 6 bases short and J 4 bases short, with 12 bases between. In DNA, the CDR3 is TGTGCCTGTAGACCGGTCGGAGAGACCCAGTACTTC. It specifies CACRPVGETQYF.

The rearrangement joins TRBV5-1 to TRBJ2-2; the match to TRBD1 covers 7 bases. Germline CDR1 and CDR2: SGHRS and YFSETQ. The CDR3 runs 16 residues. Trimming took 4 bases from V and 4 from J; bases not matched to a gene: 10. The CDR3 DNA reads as TGCGCCAGCAGCAGCCTCCGGGACAGTGGCACCGGGGAGCTGTTTTTT. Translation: CASSSLRDSGTGELFF.

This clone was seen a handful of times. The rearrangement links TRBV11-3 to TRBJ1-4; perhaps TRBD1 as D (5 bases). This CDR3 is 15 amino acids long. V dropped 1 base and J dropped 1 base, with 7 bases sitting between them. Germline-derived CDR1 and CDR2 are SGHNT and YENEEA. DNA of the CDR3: TGTGCCAGCAGCTTAGGACAGCAAACTAATGAAAAACTGTTTTTT. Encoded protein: CASSLGQQTNEKLFF.

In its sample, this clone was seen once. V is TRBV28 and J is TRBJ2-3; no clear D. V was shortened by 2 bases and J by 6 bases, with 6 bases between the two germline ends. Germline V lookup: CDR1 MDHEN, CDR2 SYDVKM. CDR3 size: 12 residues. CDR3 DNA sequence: TGTGCCAGCAGTTTAATGAGCGATACGCAGTATTTT. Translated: CASSLMSDTQYF.

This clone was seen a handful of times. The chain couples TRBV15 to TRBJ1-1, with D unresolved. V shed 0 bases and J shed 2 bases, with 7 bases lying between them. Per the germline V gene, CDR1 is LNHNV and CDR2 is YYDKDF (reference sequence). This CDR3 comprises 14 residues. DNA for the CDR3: TGTGCCACCAGCAGAGACTTGCTAAACACTGAAGCTTTCTTT. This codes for CATSRDLLNTEAFF.

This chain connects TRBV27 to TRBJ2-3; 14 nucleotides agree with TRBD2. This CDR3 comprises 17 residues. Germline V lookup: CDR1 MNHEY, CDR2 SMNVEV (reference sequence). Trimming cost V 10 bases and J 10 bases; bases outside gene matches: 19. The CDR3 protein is CATLVGTSGRGRHAQYF. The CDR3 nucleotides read TGTGCCACCCTAGTCGGGACTAGCGGGAGAGGTCGTCATGCGCAGTATTTT.

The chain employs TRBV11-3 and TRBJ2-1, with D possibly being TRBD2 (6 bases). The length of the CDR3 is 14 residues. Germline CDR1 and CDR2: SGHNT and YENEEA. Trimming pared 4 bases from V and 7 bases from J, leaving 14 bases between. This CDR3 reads CASSSPKGGNEQFF. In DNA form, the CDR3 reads TGTGCCAGCAGCTCCCCTAAAGGAGGGAATGAGCAGTTCTTC.

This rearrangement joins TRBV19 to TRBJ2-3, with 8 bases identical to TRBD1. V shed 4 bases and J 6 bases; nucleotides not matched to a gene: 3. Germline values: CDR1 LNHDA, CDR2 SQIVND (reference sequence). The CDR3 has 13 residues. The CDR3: CASSTTGGDTQYF. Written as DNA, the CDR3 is TGTGCCAGTAGTACCACAGGGGGGGATACGCAGTATTTT. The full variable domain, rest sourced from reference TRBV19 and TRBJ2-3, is DGGITQSPKYLFRKEGQNVTLSCEQNLNHDAMYWYRQDPGQGLRLIYYSQIVNDFQKGDIAEGYSVSREKKESFPLTVTSAQKNPTAFYLCASSTTGGDTQYFGPGTRLTVL.

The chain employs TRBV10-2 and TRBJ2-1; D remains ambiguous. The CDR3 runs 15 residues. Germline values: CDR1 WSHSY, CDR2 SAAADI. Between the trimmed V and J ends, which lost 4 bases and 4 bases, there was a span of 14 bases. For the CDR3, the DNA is TGCGCCAGCAGTGTTCAGCCCTTACTGTACAATGAGCAGTTCTTC. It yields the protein CASSVQPLLYNEQFF.

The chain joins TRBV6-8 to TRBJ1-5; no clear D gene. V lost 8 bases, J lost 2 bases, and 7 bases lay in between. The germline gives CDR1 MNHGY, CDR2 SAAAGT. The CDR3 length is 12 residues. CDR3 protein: CASQTGNQPQHF. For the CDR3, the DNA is TGTGCCAGCCAAACAGGCAATCAGCCCCAGCATTTT.

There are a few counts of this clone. The CDR3 DNA is TGTGCCAGCAGCGAGAGCACAGATACGCAGTATTTT. The encoded protein is CASSESTDTQYF. The gene calls are TRBV6-7 and TRBJ2-3; no clear D. TRBV6-7 is assigned to the ORF class and has an uncertain function. This CDR3 comprises 12 residues. Trimming shortened V by 6 bases and J by 0 bases, and 4 bases separated the two germline ends.

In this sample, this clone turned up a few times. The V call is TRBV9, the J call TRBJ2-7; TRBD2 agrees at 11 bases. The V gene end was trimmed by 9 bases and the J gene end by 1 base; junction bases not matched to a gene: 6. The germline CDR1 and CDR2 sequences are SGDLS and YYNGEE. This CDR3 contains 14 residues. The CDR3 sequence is CAIPSGRTSYEQYF. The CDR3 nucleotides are TGTGCCATTCCTAGCGGGAGGACGTCCTACGAGCAGTACTTC. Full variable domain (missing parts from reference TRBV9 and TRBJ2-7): DSGVTQTPKHLITATGQRVTLRCSPRSGDLSVYWYQQSLDQGLQFLIQYYNGEERAKGNILERFSAQQFPDLHSELNLSSLELGDSALYFCAIPSGRTSYEQYFGPGTRLTVT.

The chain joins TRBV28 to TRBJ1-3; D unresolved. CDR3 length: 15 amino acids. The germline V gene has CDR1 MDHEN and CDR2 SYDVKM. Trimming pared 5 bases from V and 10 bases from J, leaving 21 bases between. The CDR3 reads CASSAPGIASRTIYF. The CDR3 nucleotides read TGTGCCAGCAGTGCCCCTGGCATCGCCTCGAGGACCATATATTTT. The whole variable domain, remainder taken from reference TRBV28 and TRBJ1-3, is DVKVTQSSRYLVKRTGEKVFLECVQDMDHENMFWYRQDPGLGLRLIYFSYDVKMKEKGDIPEGYSVSREKKERFSLILESASTNQTSMYLCASSAPGIASRTIYFGEGSWLTVV.

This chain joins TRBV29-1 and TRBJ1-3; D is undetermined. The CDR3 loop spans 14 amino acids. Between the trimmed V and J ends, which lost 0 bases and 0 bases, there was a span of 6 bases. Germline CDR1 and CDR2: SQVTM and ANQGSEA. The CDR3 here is CSVEDLSSGNTIYF. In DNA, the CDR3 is TGCAGCGTTGAAGACCTGAGCTCTGGAAACACCATATATTTT.

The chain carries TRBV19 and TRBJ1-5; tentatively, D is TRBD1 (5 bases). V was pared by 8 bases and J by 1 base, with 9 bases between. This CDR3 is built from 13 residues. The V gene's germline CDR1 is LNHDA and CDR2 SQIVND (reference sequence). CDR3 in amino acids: CASDDRSNQPQHF. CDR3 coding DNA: TGTGCCAGTGACGACAGAAGCAATCAGCCCCAGCATTTT. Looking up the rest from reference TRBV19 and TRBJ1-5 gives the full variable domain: DGGITQSPKYLFRKEGQNVTLSCEQNLNHDAMYWYRQDPGQGLRLIYYSQIVNDFQKGDIAEGYSVSREKKESFPLTVTSAQKNPTAFYLCASDDRSNQPQHFGDGTRLSIL.

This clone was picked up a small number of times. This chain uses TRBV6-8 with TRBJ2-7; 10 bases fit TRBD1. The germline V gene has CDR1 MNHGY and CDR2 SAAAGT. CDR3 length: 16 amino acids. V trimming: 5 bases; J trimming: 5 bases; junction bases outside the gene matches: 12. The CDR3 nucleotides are TGTGCCAGCAGTGCTCTACCGGGACAGGGGTTCGACGAGCAGTACTTC. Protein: CASSALPGQGFDEQYF.

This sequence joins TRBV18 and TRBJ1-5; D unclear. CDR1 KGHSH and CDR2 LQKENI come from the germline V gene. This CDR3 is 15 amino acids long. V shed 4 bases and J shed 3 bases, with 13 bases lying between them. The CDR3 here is CASSLEDGFNQPQHF. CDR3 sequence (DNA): TGTGCCAGCTCACTCGAGGACGGATTCAATCAGCCCCAGCATTTT.

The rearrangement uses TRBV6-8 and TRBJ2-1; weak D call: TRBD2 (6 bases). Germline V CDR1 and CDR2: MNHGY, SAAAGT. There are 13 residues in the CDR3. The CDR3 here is CVAGGELYNEQFF. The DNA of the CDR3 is TGTGTCGCCGGGGGAGAGCTCTACAATGAGCAGTTCTTC.

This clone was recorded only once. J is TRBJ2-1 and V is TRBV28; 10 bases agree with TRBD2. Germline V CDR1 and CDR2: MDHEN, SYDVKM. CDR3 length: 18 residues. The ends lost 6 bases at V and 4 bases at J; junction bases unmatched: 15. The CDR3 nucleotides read TGTGCCAGCAGCTGGAGGGGGATATGGACTAGCGGTTACAATGAGCAGTTCTTC. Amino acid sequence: CASSWRGIWTSGYNEQFF.